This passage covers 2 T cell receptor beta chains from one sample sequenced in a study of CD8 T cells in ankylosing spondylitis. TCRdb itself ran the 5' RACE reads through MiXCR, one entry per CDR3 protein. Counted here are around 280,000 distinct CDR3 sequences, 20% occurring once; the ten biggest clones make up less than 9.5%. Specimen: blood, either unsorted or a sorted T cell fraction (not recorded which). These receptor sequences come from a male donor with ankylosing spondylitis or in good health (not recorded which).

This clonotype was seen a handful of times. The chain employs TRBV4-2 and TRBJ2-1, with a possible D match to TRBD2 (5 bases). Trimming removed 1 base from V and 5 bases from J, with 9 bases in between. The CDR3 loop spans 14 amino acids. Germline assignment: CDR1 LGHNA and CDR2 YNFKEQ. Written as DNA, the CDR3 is TGTGCCAGCAGCCAAGGGGAGTGGCACAATGAGCAGTTCTTC. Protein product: CASSQGEWHNEQFF.

The CDR3 DNA is TGTGCCAGCAGCTTCCGACTAGATCCCTACGCAGATACGCAGTATTTT. This codes for CASSFRLDPYADTQYF. The chain carries TRBV3-1 and TRBJ2-3, with TRBD2 as a possible D gene (6 bases). This CDR3 has 16 amino acids. Germline-derived CDR1 and CDR2 are LGHDT and YNNKEL (reference sequence). Trimming shortened V by 5 bases and J by 4 bases, and 19 bases separated the two germline ends.